This T cell receptor (beta chain) came from a study of CD4 and CD8 cells across lung adenocarcinoma regions. With respect to this clonotype: One end of the junction varies from germline; a read error may be responsible.

The CDR3 consists of 13 residues. Germline V gene lookup returns CDR1 MNHEY and CDR2 SMNVEV (reference sequence). The patients had localized lung adenocarcinoma, a non-small cell subtype. MiXCR, run by TCRdb on the PCR reads, gives a single entry per CDR3 protein. The data contain approximately 12,000 distinct CDR3 sequences, 53% of them singletons. V and J are TRBV27 and TRBJ2-5, with D unresolved. Sequenced material: CD8+ T cells from the center of a lung tumor. The sequence derives from a female donor with lung adenocarcinoma. The CD4 and CD8 labels of this study may be unreliable. CDR3 nucleotide sequence: TGTGGCAGCCAGGCGGTGAGCTCCAATGCGCAGTACTTC. It specifies CGSQAVSSNAQYF.